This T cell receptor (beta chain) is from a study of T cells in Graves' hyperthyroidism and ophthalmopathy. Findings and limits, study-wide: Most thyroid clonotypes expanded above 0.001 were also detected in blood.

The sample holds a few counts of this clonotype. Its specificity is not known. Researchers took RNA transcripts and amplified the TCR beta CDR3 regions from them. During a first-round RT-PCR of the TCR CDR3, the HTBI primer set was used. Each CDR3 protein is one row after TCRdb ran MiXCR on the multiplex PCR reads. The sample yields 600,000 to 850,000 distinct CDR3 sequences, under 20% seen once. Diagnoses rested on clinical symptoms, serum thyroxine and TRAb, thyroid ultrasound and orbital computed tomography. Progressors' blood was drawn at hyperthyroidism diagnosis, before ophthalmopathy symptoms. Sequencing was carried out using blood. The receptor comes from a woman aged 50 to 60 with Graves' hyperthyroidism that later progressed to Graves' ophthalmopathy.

CDR3 coding DNA: TGTGCCAGCAGCTTAGGTGGCAGCCCCTACGAGCAGTACTTC. Translation gives CASSLGGSPYEQYF. The chain has TRBV7-2 and TRBJ2-7; D is uncertain. This CDR3 has 14 amino acids. The germline CDR1 and CDR2 sequences are SGHTA and FQGNSA. Trimming removed 1 base at V and 2 bases at J, with 9 bases between.